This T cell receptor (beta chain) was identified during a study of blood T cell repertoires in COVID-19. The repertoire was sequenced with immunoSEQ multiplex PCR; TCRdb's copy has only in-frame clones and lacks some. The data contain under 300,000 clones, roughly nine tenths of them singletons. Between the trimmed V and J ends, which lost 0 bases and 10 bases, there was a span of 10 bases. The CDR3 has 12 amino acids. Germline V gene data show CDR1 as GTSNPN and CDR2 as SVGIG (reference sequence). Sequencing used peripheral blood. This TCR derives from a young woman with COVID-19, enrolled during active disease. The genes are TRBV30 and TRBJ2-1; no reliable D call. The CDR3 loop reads CAWSVTGHEQFF. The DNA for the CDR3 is TGTGCCTGGAGTGTAACTGGGCACGAGCAGTTCTTC.